The 19 T cell receptor beta chains reported below all come from one sample, sequenced in a study of cytomegalovirus exposure and HLA in healthy donors. PCR involved 60 Vbeta and 13 Jbeta primers. Generated by immunoSEQ multiplex PCR, the TCRdb table keeps only in-frame clones and is missing some. This table holds about 130,000 clones, about 83% found once. The sample was PBMCs. The receptors stem from a girl under 10 years old in good health and CMV-seronegative.

This chain connects TRBV7-6 to TRBJ1-6; D is unresolved. Germline loops: CDR1 SGHVS, CDR2 FNYEAQ. Trimming removed 4 bases at V and 4 bases at J, with 8 bases between. The CDR3 runs 14 residues. The CDR3 DNA reads TGTGCCAGCAGCTCGACACCTTATAATTCACCCCTCCACTTT. Its protein is CASSSTPYNSPLHF.

The V call is TRBV4-1, the J call TRBJ2-2; TRBD2 matches 10 bases. The ends lost 4 bases at V and 4 bases at J; junction bases unmatched: 12. CDR1 and CDR2 from the germline V gene are MGHRA and YSYEKL. The CDR3 is made up of 18 amino acids. This CDR3 is CASSPLAGAPLLTGELFF. The CDR3 nucleotides read TGCGCCAGCAGCCCTCTAGCGGGAGCCCCCCTACTCACCGGGGAGCTGTTTTTT.

Remarks on this clone: The sample carries other DNA sequences with the same CDR3. V usage is TRBV5-1 and J usage is TRBJ2-2, with D maybe TRBD2 (6 bases). CDR1 is SGHRS and CDR2 is YFSETQ in the germline V gene. V gave up 0 bases and J gave up 0 bases, with 9 bases separating them. This CDR3 spans 16 amino acids. DNA for the CDR3: TGCGCCAGCAGCTTGGTTCCGGGGGCGAACACCGGGGAGCTGTTTTTT. Translated, it gives CASSLVPGANTGELFF. The full variable domain, with the rest looked up from reference TRBV5-1 and TRBJ2-2, is KAGVTQTPRYLIKTRGQQVTLSCSPISGHRSVSWYQQTPGQGLQFLFEYFSETQRNKGNFPGRFSGRQFSNSRSEMNVSTLELGDSALYLCASSLVPGANTGELFFGEGSRLTVL.

The chain uses TRBV6-5 and TRBJ2-7; a weak D match, TRBD1 (5 bases). Germline CDR1 reads MNHEY; CDR2 reads SVGAGI. The CDR3 sequence is 11 residues long. Trimming stripped 7 bases from V and 6 bases from J, with 10 bases between. The CDR3 region is CASTGGAEQYF. CDR3 DNA sequence: TGTGCCAGCACCGGTGGGGCCGAGCAGTACTTC.

The chain uses TRBV2 and TRBJ2-7; the D is unclear. CDR1 and CDR2 from the germline V gene are SNHLY and FYNNEI. The V gene lost 4 bases and the J gene lost 0 bases, with 13 bases spanning the gap. CDR3 length: 15 amino acids. CDR3 DNA: TGTGCCAGCAGTGTGGCTGGTTTAAGCTCCTACGAGCAGTACTTC. Amino acid sequence: CASSVAGLSSYEQYF. Filled out from reference TRBV2 and TRBJ2-7, the complete variable domain reads EPEVTQTPSHQVTQMGQEVILRCVPISNHLYFYWYRQILGQKVEFLVSFYNNEISEKSEIFDDQFSVERPDGSNFTLKIRSTKLEDSAMYFCASSVAGLSSYEQYFGPGTRLTVT.

The chain recombines TRBV10-3 with TRBJ2-5, with 12 bases that match TRBD2. Germline values: CDR1 ENHRY, CDR2 SYGVKD. V dropped 6 bases and J dropped 1; count of bases not matched to a gene: 3. The CDR3 length is 15 residues. The CDR3 nucleotides are TGTGCCATCAGATCTAGCGGGAGGGCCCAAGAGACCCAGTACTTC. Amino acids: CAIRSSGRAQETQYF.

The J gene is TRBJ2-1, the V gene TRBV2; the D gene is possibly TRBD2 (6 bases). V lost 6 bases to trimming and J lost 1 base, with 13 bases between them. This CDR3 spans 15 amino acids. CDR1 and CDR2 (germline): SNHLY, FYNNEI. CDR3 sequence: CASSAGLASYNEQFF. CDR3 DNA: TGTGCCAGCAGCGCGGGACTCGCTTCCTACAATGAGCAGTTCTTC.

The CDR3 sequence is CASRRRQGGTGELFF. CDR3 sequence (DNA): TGTGCCAGCAGACGACGGCAGGGAGGAACCGGGGAGCTGTTTTTT. The V and J genes are TRBV28 and TRBJ2-2; possibly TRBD2 for D (6 bases). Germline V gene sequence: CDR1 MDHEN, CDR2 SYDVKM. V dropped 6 bases and J dropped 5 bases, with 16 bases sitting between them. The CDR3 is 15 amino acids. Full variable domain (remainder filled in from reference TRBV28 and TRBJ2-2): DVKVTQSSRYLVKRTGEKVFLECVQDMDHENMFWYRQDPGLGLRLIYFSYDVKMKEKGDIPEGYSVSREKKERFSLILESASTNQTSMYLCASRRRQGGTGELFFGEGSRLTVL.

This sequence joins TRBV4-1 and TRBJ2-5, with 7 positions matching TRBD1. The CDR3 extends over 17 amino acids. Germline CDR1 MGHRA, CDR2 YSYEKL. V shed 2 bases, J shed 5 bases, and the junction held 14 bases outside the gene matches. The CDR3 sequence: CASSQSQGGLGGETQYF. CDR3 DNA: TGCGCCAGCAGCCAATCTCAGGGCGGTTTAGGGGGCGAGACCCAGTACTTC.

The genes are TRBV9 and TRBJ2-6; 7 nucleotides match TRBD1. The CDR3 loop spans 18 amino acids. Per germline, CDR1 SGDLS and CDR2 YYNGEE. Trimming took 0 bases from V and 0 from J; bases not matched to a gene: 6. The chain's CDR3 is CASSVGDRESSGANVLTF. DNA of the CDR3: TGTGCCAGCAGCGTAGGCGACAGGGAATCCTCTGGGGCCAACGTCCTGACTTTC.

The J gene is TRBJ1-2, the V gene TRBV19; D is unclear. V was trimmed by 6 bases and J by 5 bases, leaving 13 bases between them. There are 13 residues in the CDR3. Germline CDR1 and CDR2: LNHDA and SQIVND (reference sequence). The CDR3 coding sequence is TGTGCCAGTAGGAGGGATCCCGATTATGGCTACACCTTC. This codes for CASRRDPDYGYTF.

V is TRBV27 and J is TRBJ2-2; TRBD2 is a possible D gene (5 bases). The CDR3 is made up of 15 amino acids. Germline V lookup: CDR1 MNHEY, CDR2 SMNVEV (reference sequence). V was shortened by 1 base and J by 2 bases, with 8 bases between the two germline ends. The CDR3 coding sequence is TGTGCCAGCAGTTTATGGAGGAGCAACACCGGGGAGCTGTTTTTT. Translated: CASSLWRSNTGELFF.

This chain links TRBV15 with TRBJ2-7, with 8 bases fitting TRBD1. Germline loops: CDR1 LNHNV, CDR2 YYDKDF (reference sequence). There are 17 residues in the CDR3. Trimming took 0 bases from V and 4 from J; bases not matched to a gene: 11. The CDR3 protein is CATSRDPRSQGAYEQYF. The CDR3 nucleotides read TGTGCCACCAGCAGAGATCCCCGATCCCAGGGGGCTTACGAGCAGTACTTC. Full variable domain (outside the CDR3, taken from reference TRBV15 and TRBJ2-7): DAMVIQNPRYQVTQFGKPVTLSCSQTLNHNVMYWYQQKSSQAPKLLFHYYDKDFNNEADTPDNFQSRRPNTSFCFLDIRSPGLGDTAMYLCATSRDPRSQGAYEQYFGPGTRLTVT.

The rearrangement uses TRBV25-1 and TRBJ2-7; 7 bases map to TRBD2. With V trimmed by 6 bases and J by 2 bases, 4 bases remained unmatched. The CDR3 loop spans 13 amino acids. CDR1 is MGHDK and CDR2 is SYGVNS in the germline V gene. The CDR3 is CASRGGMTYEQYF. The CDR3 DNA follows: TGTGCCAGCAGGGGGGGGATGACCTACGAGCAGTACTTC.

This chain links TRBV6-1 with TRBJ1-1; D gene uncertain. The CDR3 sequence is 15 residues long. Trimming cost V 7 bases and J 5 bases, with 20 bases left between them. Per germline, CDR1 MNHNS and CDR2 SASEGT. CDR3: CASTGDRSKNTEAFF. As DNA, the CDR3 is TGTGCCAGCACCGGAGACCGATCAAAGAATACTGAAGCTTTCTTT.

The rearrangement joins TRBV4-3 to TRBJ1-6, with D perhaps TRBD1 (5 bases). The CDR3 totals 15 residues. Trimming cost V 1 base and J 7 bases, with 11 bases left between them. The germline gives CDR1 LGHNA, CDR2 YSLEER. CDR3: CASSQVGASNSPLHF. The DNA for the CDR3 is TGCGCCAGCAGCCAAGTTGGGGCATCGAATTCACCCCTCCACTTT.

The chain employs TRBV11-2 and TRBJ2-3; 9 nucleotides agree with TRBD1. Per germline, CDR1 SGHAT and CDR2 FQNNGV. Trimming cost V 4 bases and J 2 bases; bases outside gene matches: 13. This CDR3 has 18 amino acids. The CDR3: CASSSFIPRTGDTDTQYF. The CDR3 nucleotides are TGTGCCAGCAGCTCATTCATCCCTCGGACAGGGGACACAGATACGCAGTATTTT. Full variable domain (missing parts from reference TRBV11-2 and TRBJ2-3): EAGVAQSPRYKIIEKRQSVAFWCNPISGHATLYWYQQILGQGPKLLIQFQNNGVVDDSQLPKDRFSAERLKGVDSTLKIQPAKLEDSAVYLCASSSFIPRTGDTDTQYFGPGTRLTVL.

This clone was seen only once. Its ends do not fully match the called genes, so a read error is possible. Other nucleotide sequences from this sample produce the same CDR3. In nucleotides, the CDR3 is TGTGCTAGCACCCCGGGTTCCCTTCACACCGAGCAGTTCTTC. It is translated as CASTPGSLHTEQFF. The chain uses TRBV7-3 and TRBJ2-1, with D unresolved. Germline loops: CDR1 SGHTA, CDR2 FQGTGA. The CDR3 is made up of 14 amino acids.

The V gene is TRBV21-1, the J gene TRBJ2-3; TRBD2 reflects the table's D call only, with no check against the DNA. TRBV21-1 constitutes a pseudogene. This CDR3 comprises 12 residues. This CDR3 reads CASRNRTDTQYF. Here the CDR3 DNA reads TGTGCCAGCCGAAATCGGACAGATACGCAGTATTTT.